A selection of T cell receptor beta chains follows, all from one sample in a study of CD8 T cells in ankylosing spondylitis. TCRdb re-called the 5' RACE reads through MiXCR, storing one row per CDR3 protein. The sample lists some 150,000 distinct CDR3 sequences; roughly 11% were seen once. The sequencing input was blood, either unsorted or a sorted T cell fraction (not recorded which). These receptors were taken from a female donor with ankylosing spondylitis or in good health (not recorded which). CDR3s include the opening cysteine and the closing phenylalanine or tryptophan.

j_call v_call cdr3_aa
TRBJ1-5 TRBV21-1 CASSKGAGGCNQPQHF
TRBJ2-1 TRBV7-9 CASSPRGSSYNEQFF
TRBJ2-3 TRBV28 CASSSTRDTQYF
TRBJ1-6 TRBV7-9 CASSIRGENSPLHF
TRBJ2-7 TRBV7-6 CASSLGQGGYEQYF
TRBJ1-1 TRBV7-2 CASSLAGQNTEAFF
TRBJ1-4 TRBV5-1 CASSLADREKGEKLFF
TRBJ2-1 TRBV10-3 CAIRTGGAYEQFF
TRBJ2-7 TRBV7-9 CASSFEASEYYEQYF
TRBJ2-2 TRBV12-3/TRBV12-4 CASHLDTGSNTGELFF
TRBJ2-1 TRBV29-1 CSGPGTSGSEQFF
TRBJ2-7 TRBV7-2 CASSLRGQEGYEQYF
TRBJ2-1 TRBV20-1 CSASPGDEQFF
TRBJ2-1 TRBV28 CASRTLLRGNEQFF
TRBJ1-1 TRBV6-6 CASSSTTGHKNTEAFF
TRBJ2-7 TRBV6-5 CASSYLSGSYYEQYF
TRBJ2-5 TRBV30 CAWSVSQGKGETQYF
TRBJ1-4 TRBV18 CASSSGHRGEKLFF
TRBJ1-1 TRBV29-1 CSVEARGGEAFF
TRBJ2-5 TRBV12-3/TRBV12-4 CASTDGTGVLETQYF
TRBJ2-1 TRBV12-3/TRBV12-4 CASSLGFFNEQFF
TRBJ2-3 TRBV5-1 CASSLRLAGPTDTQYF
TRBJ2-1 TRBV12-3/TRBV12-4 CASSSLAEMYNEQFF
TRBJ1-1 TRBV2 CASRGYRNTEAFF
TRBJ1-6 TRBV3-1 CASSQQAASPLHF
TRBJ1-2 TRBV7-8 CASSTQQITYGYTF
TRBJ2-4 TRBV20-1 CSAREGDPKNIQYF
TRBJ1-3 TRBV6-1 CASSELWIGGNTIYF
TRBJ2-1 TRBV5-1 CASSLRQGVYNEQFF
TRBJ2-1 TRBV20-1 CSASRDRGMGEQFF
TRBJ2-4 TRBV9 CASSVGGGRLDIQYF
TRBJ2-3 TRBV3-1 CASSLTSGHTDTQYF
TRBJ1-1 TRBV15 CATSPREALGAFF
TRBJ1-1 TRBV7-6 CASSVGTGGAGEAFF
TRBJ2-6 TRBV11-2 CASSPTGSVFGANVLTF
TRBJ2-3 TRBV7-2 CASSLASGTGGWDTQYF
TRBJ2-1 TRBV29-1 CSVASGRAGDEQFF
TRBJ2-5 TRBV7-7 CASSSDRGVETQYF
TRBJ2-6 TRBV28 CASSTARSGANVLTF
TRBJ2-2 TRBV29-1 CSAGRGNTGELFF
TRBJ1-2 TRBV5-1 CASSPLPGTIYGYTF
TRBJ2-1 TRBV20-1 CSALGDFLNEQFF
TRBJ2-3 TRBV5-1 CASSLVVGSDTQYF
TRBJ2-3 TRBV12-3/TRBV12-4 CASSRQPVDTQYF
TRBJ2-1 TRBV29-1 CSVVENSYNEQFF
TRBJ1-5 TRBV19 CASTEGNNQPQHF